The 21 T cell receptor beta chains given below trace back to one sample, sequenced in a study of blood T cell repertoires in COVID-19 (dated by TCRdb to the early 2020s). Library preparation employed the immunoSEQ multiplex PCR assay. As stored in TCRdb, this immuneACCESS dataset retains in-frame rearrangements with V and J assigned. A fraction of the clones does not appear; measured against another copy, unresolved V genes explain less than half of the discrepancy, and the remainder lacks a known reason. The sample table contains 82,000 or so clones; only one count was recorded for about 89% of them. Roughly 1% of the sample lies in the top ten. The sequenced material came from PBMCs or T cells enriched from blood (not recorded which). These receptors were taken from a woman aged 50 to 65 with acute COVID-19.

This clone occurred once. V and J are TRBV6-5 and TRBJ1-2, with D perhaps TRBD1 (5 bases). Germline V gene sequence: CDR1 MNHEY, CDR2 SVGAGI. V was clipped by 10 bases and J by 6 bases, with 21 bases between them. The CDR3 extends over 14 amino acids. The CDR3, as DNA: TGTGCCACTACTTTCAGTTGGCAGGGTGATGGCTACACCTTC. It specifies CATTFSWQGDGYTF.

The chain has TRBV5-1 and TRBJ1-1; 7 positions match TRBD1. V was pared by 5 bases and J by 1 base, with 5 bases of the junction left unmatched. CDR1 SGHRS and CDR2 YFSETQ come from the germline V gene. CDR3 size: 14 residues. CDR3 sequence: CASRYSGGNTEAFF. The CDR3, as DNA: TGCGCCAGCAGGTACTCAGGGGGGAACACTGAAGCTTTCTTT.

The CDR3 region has the DNA TGTGCCAGCAGCCTAGGGGGGGGAGTAAACTATGGCTACACCTTC. This gives the protein CASSLGGGVNYGYTF. The genes are TRBV25-1 and TRBJ1-2; maybe TRBD1 (6 bases). In germline, CDR1 is MGHDK, CDR2 SYGVNS. V lost 6 bases and J 2 bases, leaving 16 bases between the germline ends. The CDR3 is made up of 15 amino acids.

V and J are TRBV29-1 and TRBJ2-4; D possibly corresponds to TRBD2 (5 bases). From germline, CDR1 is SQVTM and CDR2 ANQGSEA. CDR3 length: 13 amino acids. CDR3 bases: TGCAGTGGAGCGGTCCTAGCCAAAAACATTCAGTACTTC. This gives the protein CSGAVLAKNIQYF.

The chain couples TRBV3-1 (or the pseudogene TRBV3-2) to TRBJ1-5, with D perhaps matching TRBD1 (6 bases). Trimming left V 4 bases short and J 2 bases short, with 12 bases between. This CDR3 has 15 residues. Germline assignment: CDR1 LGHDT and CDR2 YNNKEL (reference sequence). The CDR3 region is CASSLGRGGNQPQHF. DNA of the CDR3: TGTGCCAGCAGCCTCGGGAGGGGGGGCAATCAGCCCCAGCATTTT.

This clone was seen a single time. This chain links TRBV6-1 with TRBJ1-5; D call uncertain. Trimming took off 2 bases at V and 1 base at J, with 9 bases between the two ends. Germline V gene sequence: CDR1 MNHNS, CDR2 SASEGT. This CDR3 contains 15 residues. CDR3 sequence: CASSEYGGSNQPQHF. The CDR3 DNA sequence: TGTGCCAGCAGTGAATACGGCGGCAGCAATCAGCCCCAGCATTTT.

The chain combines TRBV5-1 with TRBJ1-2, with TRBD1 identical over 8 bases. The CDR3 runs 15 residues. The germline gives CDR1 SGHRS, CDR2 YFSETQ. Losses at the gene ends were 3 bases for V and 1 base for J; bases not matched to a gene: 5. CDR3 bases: TGCGCCAGCAGCTCGACAGGGGTCGTTAACTATGGCTACACCTTC. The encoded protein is CASSSTGVVNYGYTF.

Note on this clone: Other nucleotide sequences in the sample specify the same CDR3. CDR3 residues: CASSYSGEDSPLHF. The CDR3 nucleotides read TGTGCCAGCAGTTACTCCGGGGAAGATTCACCCCTCCACTTT. V is TRBV6-6 and J is TRBJ1-6; D unclear. With 0 bases removed from V and 8 bases from J, the gap between germline ends came to 8 bases. Germline CDR1 is MNHNY and CDR2 is SVGAGI (reference sequence). This CDR3 contains 14 residues.

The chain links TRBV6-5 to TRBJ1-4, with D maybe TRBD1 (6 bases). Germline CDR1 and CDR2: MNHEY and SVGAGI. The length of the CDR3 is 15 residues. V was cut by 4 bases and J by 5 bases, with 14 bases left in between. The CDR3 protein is CASSSGWGLNEKLFF. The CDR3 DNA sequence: TGTGCCAGCAGTTCTGGGTGGGGGCTGAATGAAAAACTGTTTTTT.

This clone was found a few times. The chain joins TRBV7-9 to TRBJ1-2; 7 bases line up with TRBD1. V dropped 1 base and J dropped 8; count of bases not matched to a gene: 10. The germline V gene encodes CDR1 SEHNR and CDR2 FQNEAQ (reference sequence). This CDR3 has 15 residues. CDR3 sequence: CASSLEATGSRGYTF. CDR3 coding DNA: TGTGCCAGCAGCTTAGAGGCGACAGGGTCCCGGGGCTACACCTTC.

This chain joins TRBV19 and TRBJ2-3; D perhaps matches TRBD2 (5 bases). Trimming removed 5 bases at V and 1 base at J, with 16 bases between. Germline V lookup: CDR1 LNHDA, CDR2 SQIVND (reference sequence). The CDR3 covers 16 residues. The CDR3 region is CASSSLEGRGTDTQYF. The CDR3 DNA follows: TGTGCCAGTAGTTCCCTTGAGGGAAGAGGCACAGATACGCAGTATTTT.

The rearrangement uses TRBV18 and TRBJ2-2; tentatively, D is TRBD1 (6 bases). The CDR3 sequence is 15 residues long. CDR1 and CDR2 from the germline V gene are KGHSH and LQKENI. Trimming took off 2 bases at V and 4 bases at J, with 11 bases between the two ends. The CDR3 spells CASSPGGISTGELFF. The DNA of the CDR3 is TGTGCCAGCTCACCAGGGGGCATTAGCACCGGGGAGCTGTTTTTT.

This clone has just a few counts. The CDR3 DNA reads as TGTGCCAGCAGCCAAGCCAGGATTGAAGCTTTCTTT. It codes for CASSQARIEAFF. The chain carries TRBV14 and TRBJ1-1; no clear D gene. Between the trimmed V and J ends, which lost 1 base and 7 bases, there was a span of 7 bases. The CDR3 runs to 12 residues. The germline gives CDR1 SGHDN, CDR2 FVKESK. The whole variable domain, filled in from reference TRBV14 and TRBJ1-1, reads EAGVTQFPSHSVIEKGQTVTLRCDPISGHDNLYWYRRVMGKEIKFLLHFVKESKQDESGMPNNRFLAERTGGTYSTLKVQPAELEDSGVYFCASSQARIEAFFGQGTRLTVV.

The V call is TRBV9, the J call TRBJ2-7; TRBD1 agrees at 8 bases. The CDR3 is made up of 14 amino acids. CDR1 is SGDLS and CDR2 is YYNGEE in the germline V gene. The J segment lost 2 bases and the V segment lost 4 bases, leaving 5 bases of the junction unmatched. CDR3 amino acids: CASSPRQGTYEQYF. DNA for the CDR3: TGTGCCAGCAGCCCCAGACAGGGGACCTACGAGCAGTACTTC.

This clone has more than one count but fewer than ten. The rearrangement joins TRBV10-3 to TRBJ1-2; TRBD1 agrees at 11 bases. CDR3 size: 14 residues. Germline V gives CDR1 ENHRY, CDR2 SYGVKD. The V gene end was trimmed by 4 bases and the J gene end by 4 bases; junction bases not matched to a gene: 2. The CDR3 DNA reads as TGTGCCATCAGTGCCGGGACAGGGGGCTATGGCTACACCTTC. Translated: CAISAGTGGYGYTF.

CDR3 bases: TGTGCCAGCAATCCTTTACTAGCGAATCAAGCCAATGAGCAGTTCTTC. It is translated as CASNPLLANQANEQFF. V gene TRBV2 combines with J gene TRBJ2-1; 7 nucleotides match TRBD2. The CDR3 is made up of 16 amino acids. The J segment lost 6 bases and the V segment lost 7 bases, leaving 15 bases of the junction unmatched. Germline values: CDR1 SNHLY, CDR2 FYNNEI.

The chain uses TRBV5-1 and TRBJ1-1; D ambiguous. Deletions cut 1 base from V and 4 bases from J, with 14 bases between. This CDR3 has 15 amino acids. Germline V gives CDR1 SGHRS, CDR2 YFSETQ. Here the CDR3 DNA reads TGCGCCAGCAGCTTGCCGGGCCCCGAGGGCACTGAAGCTTTCTTT. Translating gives CASSLPGPEGTEAFF.

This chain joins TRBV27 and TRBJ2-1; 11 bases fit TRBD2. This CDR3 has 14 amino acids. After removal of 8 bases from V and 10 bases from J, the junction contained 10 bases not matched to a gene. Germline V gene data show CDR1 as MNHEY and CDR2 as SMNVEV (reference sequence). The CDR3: CASGIGLAGGEQFF. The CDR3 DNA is TGTGCCAGCGGCATAGGGCTAGCGGGAGGAGAGCAGTTCTTC.

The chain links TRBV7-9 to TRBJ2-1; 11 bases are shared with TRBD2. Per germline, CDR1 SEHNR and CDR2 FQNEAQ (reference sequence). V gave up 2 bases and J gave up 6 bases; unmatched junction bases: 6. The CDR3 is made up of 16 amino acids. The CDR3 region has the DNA TGTGCCAGCAGCTTACGGCGGCTAGCGGGAGGCAATGAGCAGTTCTTC. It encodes CASSLRRLAGGNEQFF.

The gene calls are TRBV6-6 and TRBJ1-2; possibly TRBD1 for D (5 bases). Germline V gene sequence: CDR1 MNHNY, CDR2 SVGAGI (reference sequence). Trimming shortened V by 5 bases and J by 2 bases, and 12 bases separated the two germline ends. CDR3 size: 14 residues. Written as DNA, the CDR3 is TGTGCCAGCAGTCTCCCGACAGAAAACTATGGCTACACCTTC. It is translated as CASSLPTENYGYTF.

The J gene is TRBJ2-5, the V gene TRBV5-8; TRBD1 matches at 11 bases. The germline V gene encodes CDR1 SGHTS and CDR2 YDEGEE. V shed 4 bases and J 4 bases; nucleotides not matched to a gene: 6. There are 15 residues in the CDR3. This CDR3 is CASSPKGQGGETQYF. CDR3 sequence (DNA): TGTGCCAGCAGCCCAAAGGGACAGGGGGGAGAGACCCAGTACTTC. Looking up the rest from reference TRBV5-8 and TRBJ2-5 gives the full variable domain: EAGVTQSPTHLIKTRGQQATLRCSPISGHTSVYWYQQALGLGLQFLLWYDEGEERNRGNFPPRFSGRQFPNYSSELNVNALELEDSALYLCASSPKGQGGETQYFGPGTRLLVL.